Listed below are T cell receptor beta chains from one sample, sequenced in a study of cytomegalovirus exposure and HLA in healthy donors. Only in-frame clones appear in the TCRdb table, and some are missing; sequencing was by immunoSEQ multiplex PCR. Of roughly 180,000 clones in the sample, 60% to 80% were seen once. Sequenced: PBMCs. Receptors were obtained from a man aged 45 to 65 in good health and CMV-seropositive. The CDR3 runs from the conserved cysteine through the conserved F or W. The order of the fields is V gene, D gene, J gene, CDR3 protein. The D gene is left open where the match is weak.

v_gene: TRBV5-6
d_gene: -
j_gene: TRBJ2-1
CDR3aa: CASSSRTNLYNEQFF

v_gene: TRBV13
d_gene: -
j_gene: TRBJ2-4
CDR3aa: CASSLSGPSKNIQYF

v_gene: TRBV6-5
d_gene: -
j_gene: TRBJ2-3
CDR3aa: CASSLWGGVSDTQYF

v_gene: TRBV28
d_gene: TRBD2
j_gene: TRBJ2-5
CDR3aa: CASRPKLAIQETQYF

v_gene: TRBV7-8
d_gene: TRBD1
j_gene: TRBJ2-3
CDR3aa: CASSLAPIGQGSDTQYF

v_gene: TRBV2
d_gene: -
j_gene: TRBJ2-2
CDR3aa: CASSEQATPGELFF

v_gene: TRBV4-3
d_gene: -
j_gene: TRBJ2-7
CDR3aa: CASSQAPGDSYEQYF

v_gene: TRBV27
d_gene: TRBD1
j_gene: TRBJ1-2
CDR3aa: CASSRQGASQYSGYTF

v_gene: TRBV7-9
d_gene: TRBD2
j_gene: TRBJ2-5
CDR3aa: CASSSGGLAGTRGETQYF

v_gene: TRBV7-2
d_gene: -
j_gene: TRBJ1-1
CDR3aa: CASSLDNRQGSREAFF

v_gene: TRBV28
d_gene: -
j_gene: TRBJ2-7
CDR3aa: CASSFLDSSYEQYF

v_gene: TRBV19
d_gene: TRBD2
j_gene: TRBJ2-1
CDR3aa: CASSTGTSGGAYNEQFF

v_gene: TRBV5-1
d_gene: -
j_gene: TRBJ2-1
CDR3aa: CASSLVQAGDEQFF

v_gene: TRBV11-3
d_gene: -
j_gene: TRBJ2-2
CDR3aa: CASRPGMGANTGELFF

v_gene: TRBV18
d_gene: TRBD1
j_gene: TRBJ1-5
CDR3aa: CASSPETGVNQPQHF

v_gene: TRBV19
d_gene: -
j_gene: TRBJ1-6
CDR3aa: CASKVERSRGSRNSPLHF

v_gene: TRBV5-1
d_gene: TRBD1
j_gene: TRBJ1-4
CDR3aa: CASSQPATGGEKLFF

v_gene: TRBV30
d_gene: TRBD1
j_gene: TRBJ2-5
CDR3aa: CAWSGQGETQYF

v_gene: TRBV9
d_gene: TRBD2
j_gene: TRBJ2-2
CDR3aa: CASSARGAGVNTGELFF